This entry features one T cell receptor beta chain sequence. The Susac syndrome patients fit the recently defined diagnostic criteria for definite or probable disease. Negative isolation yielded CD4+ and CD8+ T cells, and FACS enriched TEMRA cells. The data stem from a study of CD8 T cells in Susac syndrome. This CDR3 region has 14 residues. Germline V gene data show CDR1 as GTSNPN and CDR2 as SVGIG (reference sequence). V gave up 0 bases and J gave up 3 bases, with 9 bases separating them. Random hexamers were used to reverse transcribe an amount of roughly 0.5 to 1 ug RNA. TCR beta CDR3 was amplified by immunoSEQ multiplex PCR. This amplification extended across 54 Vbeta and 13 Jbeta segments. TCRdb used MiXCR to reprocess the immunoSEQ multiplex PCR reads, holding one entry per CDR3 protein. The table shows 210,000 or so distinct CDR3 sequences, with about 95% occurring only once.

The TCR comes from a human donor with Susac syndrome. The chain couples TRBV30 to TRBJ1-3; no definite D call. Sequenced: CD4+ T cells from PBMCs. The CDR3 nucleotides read TGTGCCTGGAGTGTAGCAGTCTATGGAAACACCATATATTTT. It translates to CAWSVAVYGNTIYF.